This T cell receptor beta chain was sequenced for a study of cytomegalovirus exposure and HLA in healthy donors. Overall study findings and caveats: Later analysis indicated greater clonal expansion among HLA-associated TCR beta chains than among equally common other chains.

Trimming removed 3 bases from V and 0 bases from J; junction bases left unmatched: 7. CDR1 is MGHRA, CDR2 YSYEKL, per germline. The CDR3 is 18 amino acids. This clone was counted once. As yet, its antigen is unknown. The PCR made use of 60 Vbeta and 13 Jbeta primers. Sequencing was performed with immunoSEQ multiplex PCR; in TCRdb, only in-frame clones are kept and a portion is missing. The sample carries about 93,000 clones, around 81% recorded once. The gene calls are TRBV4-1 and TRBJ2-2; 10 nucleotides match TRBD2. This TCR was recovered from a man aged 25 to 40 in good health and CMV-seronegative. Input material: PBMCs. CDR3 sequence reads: CASSHGASGGSNTGELFF. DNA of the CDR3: TGCGCCAGCAGCCACGGAGCTAGCGGGGGTTCGAACACCGGGGAGCTGTTTTTT.